The present T cell receptor beta chain was sequenced within a study of T cells after yellow fever vaccination. Study context: Fractions with few cells were prepared using SMART-Seq v4 Ultra Low Input.

Using its own MiXCR run on the 5' RACE reads, TCRdb lists one record per CDR3 protein. The table records about 310,000 distinct CDR3 sequences, around 3.6% of them present only once. Many counts were recorded for this clonotype. Its antigen is not known. J was trimmed by 7 bases and V by 3 bases; bases with no gene match: 2. The CDR3 is 14 residues long. Germline V gene lookup returns CDR1 SGHTA and CDR2 FQGNSA. Overall study results and limits: Most clones from primary vaccination were detected again post-booster (about 95% CD4, about 88% CD8). Abundant clonotypes from the bulk population could get into FACS-sorted repertoires as contaminants.

The sequencing here drew on PBMCs, taken on the day of the yellow fever booster vaccination. This chain joins TRBV7-2 and TRBJ1-4, with TRBD1 matching over 10 bases. This TCR came from a man aged 18 to 35 who received the YFV17D yellow fever vaccine. This CDR3 reads CASSFDRGLEKLFF. The DNA of the CDR3 is TGTGCCAGCAGCTTTGACAGGGGGCTTGAAAAACTGTTTTTT. Drawing the rest from reference TRBV7-2 and TRBJ1-4, the complete variable domain is GAGVSQSPSNKVTEKGKDVELRCDPISGHTALYWYRQSLGQGLEFLIYFQGNSAPDKSGLPSDRFSAERTGGSVSTLTIQRTQQEDSAVYLCASSFDRGLEKLFFGSGTQLSVL.